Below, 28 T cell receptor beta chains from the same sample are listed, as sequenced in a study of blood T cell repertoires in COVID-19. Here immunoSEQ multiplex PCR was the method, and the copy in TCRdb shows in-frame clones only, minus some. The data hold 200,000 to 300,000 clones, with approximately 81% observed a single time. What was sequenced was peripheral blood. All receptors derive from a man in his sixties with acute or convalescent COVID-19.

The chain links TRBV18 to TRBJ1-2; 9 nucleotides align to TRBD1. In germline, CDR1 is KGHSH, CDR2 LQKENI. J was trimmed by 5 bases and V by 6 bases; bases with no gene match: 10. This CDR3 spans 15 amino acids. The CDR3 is CASSGSGTGTYGYTF. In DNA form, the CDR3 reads TGTGCCAGCTCCGGCTCCGGGACAGGGACATATGGCTACACCTTC.

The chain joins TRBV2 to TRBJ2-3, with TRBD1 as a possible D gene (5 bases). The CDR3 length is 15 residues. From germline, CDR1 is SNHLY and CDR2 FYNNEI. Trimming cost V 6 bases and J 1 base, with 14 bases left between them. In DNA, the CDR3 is TGTGCCAGCAGACCCAGACAGCATGGCACAGATACGCAGTATTTT. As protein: CASRPRQHGTDTQYF.

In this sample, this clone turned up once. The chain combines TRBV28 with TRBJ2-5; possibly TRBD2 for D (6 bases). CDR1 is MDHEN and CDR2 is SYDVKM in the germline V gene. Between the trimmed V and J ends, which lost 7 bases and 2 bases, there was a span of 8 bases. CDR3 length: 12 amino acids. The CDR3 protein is CASKEGQETQYF. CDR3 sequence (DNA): TGTGCCAGCAAGGAGGGACAAGAGACCCAGTACTTC. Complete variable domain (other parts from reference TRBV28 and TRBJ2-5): DVKVTQSSRYLVKRTGEKVFLECVQDMDHENMFWYRQDPGLGLRLIYFSYDVKMKEKGDIPEGYSVSREKKERFSLILESASTNQTSMYLCASKEGQETQYFGPGTRLLVL.

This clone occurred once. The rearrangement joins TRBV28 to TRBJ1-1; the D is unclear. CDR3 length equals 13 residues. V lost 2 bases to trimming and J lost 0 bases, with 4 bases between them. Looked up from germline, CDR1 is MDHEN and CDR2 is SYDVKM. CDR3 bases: TGTGCCAGCAGTTTAATAGTGAACACTGAAGCTTTCTTT. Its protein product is CASSLIVNTEAFF.

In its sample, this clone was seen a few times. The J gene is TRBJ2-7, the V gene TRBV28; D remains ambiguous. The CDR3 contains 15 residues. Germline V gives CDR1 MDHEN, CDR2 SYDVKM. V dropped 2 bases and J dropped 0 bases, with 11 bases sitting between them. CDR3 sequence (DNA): TGTGCCAGCAGTTTAATCAGCGAGTCCTCCTACGAGCAGTACTTC. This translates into CASSLISESSYEQYF.

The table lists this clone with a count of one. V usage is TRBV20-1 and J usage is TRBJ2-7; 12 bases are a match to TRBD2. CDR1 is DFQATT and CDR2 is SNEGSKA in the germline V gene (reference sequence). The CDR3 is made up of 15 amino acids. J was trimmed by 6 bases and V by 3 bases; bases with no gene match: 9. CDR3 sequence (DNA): TGCAGTGCTAGTAAGGCTAGCGGGAGGGCCGGCGAGCAGTACTTC. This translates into CSASKASGRAGEQYF.

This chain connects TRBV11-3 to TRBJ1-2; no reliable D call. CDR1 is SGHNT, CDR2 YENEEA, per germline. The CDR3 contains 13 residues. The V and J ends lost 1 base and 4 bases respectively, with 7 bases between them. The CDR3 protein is CASSLVGAYGYTF. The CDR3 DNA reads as TGTGCCAGCAGCTTAGTGGGCGCCTATGGCTACACCTTC.

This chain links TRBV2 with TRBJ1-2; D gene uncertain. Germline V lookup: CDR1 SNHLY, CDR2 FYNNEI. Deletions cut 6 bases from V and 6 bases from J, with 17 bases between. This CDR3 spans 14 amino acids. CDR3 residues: CASRVGSGRDGYTF. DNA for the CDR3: TGTGCCAGCAGAGTGGGATCGGGAAGGGATGGCTACACCTTC.

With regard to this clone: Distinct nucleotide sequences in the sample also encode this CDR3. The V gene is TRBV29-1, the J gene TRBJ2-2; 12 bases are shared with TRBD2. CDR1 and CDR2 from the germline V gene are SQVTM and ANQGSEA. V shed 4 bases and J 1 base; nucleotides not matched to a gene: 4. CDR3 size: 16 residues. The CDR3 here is CSVVGLAGGNTGELFF. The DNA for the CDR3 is TGCAGCGTTGTGGGACTAGCGGGTGGGAACACCGGGGAGCTGTTTTTT.

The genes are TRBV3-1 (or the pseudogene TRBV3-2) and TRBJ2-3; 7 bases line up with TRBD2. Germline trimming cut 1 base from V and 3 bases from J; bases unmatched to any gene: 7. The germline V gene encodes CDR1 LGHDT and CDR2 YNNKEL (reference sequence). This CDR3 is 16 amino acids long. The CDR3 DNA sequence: TGTGCCAGCAGCCAAGGCGGGGGTAGTCGGACAGATACGCAGTATTTT. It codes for CASSQGGGSRTDTQYF.

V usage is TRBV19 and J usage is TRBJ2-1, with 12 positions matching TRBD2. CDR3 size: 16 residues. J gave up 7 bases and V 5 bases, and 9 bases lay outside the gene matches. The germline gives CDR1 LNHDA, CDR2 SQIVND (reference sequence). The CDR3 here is CASSFGLAGSGNEQFF. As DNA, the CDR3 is TGTGCCAGTAGTTTCGGACTAGCGGGGTCAGGGAATGAGCAGTTCTTC.

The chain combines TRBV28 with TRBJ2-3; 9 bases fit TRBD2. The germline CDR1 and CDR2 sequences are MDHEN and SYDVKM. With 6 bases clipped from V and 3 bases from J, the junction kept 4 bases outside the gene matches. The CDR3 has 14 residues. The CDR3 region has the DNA TGTGCCAGCAGGCTAGCGGGATCAACAGATACGCAGTATTTT. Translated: CASRLAGSTDTQYF. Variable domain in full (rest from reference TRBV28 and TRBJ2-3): DVKVTQSSRYLVKRTGEKVFLECVQDMDHENMFWYRQDPGLGLRLIYFSYDVKMKEKGDIPEGYSVSREKKERFSLILESASTNQTSMYLCASRLAGSTDTQYFGPGTRLTVL.

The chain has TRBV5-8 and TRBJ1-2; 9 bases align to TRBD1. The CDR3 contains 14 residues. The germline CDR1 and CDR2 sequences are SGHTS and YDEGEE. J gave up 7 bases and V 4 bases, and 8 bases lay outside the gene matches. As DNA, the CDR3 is TGTGCCAGCAGCACCCGGACAGGGGCTAGTGGCTACACCTTC. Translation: CASSTRTGASGYTF.

The CDR3 reads CSGGPADTQYF. DNA of the CDR3: TGCAGTGGAGGGCCTGCAGATACGCAGTATTTT. The chain uses TRBV20-1 and TRBJ2-3; perhaps TRBD2 as D (5 bases). The CDR3 runs to 11 residues. The germline gives CDR1 DFQATT, CDR2 SNEGSKA (reference sequence). Trimming cost V 7 bases and J 4 bases, with 9 bases left between them.

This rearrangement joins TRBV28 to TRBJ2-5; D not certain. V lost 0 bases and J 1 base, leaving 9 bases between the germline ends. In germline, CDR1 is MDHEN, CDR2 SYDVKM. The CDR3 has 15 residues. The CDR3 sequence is CASSLWSGTQETQYF. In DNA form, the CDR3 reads TGTGCCAGCAGTTTATGGTCGGGTACCCAAGAGACCCAGTACTTC.

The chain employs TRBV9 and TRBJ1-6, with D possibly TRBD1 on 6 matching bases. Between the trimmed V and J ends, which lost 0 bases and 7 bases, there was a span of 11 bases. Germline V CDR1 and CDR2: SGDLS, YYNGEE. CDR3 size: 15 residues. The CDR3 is CASSVGGGGNSPLHF. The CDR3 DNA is TGTGCCAGCAGCGTAGGAGGGGGAGGGAATTCACCCCTCCACTTT.

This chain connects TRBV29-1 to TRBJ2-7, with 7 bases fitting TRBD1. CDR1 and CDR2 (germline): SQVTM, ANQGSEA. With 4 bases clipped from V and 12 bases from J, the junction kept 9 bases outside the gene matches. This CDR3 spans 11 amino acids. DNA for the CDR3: TGCAGCGTTGGAGACTCGGACAGGACGTACTTC. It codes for CSVGDSDRTYF.

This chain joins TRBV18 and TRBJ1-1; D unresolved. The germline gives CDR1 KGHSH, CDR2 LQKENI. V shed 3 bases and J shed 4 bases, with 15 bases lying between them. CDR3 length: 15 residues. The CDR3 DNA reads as TGTGCCAGCTCACCCCCGGGGATGGTGCGCACTGAAGCTTTCTTT. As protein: CASSPPGMVRTEAFF.

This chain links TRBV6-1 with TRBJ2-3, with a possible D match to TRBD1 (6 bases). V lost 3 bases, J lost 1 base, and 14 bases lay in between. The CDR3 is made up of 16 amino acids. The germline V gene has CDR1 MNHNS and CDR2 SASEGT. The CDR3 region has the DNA TGTGCCAGCAGTGATCTCGGTGGGGGCGGCACAGATACGCAGTATTTT. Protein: CASSDLGGGGTDTQYF.

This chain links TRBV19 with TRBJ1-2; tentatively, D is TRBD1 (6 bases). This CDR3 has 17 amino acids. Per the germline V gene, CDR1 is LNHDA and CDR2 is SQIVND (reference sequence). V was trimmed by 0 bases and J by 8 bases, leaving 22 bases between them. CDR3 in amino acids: CASSIDNQGSRIGGYTF. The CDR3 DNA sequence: TGTGCCAGTAGTATAGATAACCAGGGGAGTCGGATAGGAGGCTACACCTTC.

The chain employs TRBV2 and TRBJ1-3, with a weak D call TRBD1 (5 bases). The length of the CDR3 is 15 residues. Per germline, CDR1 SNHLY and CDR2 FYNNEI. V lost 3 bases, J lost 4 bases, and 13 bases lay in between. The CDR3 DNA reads TGTGCCAGCAGTGAGGAGGGGCTGGTAGGAAACACCATATATTTT. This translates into CASSEEGLVGNTIYF.

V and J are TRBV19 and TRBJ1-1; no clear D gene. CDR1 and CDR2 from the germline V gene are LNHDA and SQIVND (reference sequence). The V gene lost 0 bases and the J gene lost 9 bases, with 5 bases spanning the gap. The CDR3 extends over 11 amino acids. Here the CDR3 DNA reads TGTGCCAGTAGTATAGATAAGCAAGCTTTCTTT. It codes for CASSIDKQAFF.

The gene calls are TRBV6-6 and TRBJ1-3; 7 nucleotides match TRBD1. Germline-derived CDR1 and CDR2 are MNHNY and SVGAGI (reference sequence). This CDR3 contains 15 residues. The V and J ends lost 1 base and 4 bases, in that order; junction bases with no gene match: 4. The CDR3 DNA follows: TGTGCCAGCAGTTACTTAACAGGGGTCGGAAACACCATATATTTT. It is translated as CASSYLTGVGNTIYF.

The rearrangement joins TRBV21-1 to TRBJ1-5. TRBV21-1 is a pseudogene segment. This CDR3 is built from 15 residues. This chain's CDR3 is CASSKQGTGEKPQHF. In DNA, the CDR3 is TGTGCCAGCAGCAAACAGGGTACGGGGGAGAAGCCCCAGCATTTT.

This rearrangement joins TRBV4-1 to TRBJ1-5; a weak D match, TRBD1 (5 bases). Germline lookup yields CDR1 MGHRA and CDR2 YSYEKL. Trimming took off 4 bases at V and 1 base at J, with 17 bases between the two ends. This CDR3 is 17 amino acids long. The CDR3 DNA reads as TGCGCCAGCAGCCGCAAAACCGGGACTAAAAGCAATCAGCCCCAGCATTTT. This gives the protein CASSRKTGTKSNQPQHF.

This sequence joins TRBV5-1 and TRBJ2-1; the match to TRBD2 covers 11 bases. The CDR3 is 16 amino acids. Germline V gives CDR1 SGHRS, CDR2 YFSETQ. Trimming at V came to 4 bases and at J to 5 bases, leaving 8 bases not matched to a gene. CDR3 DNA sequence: TGCGCCAGCAGCACCTTTGCGGGACTAGCGGACAATGAGCAGTTCTTC. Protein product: CASSTFAGLADNEQFF.

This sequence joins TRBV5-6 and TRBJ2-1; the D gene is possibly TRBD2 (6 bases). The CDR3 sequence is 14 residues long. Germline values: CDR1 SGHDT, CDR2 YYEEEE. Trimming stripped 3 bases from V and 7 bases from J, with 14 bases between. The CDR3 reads CASSSGLSRNEQFF. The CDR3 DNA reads TGTGCCAGCAGCTCCGGACTAAGTAGGAATGAGCAGTTCTTC.

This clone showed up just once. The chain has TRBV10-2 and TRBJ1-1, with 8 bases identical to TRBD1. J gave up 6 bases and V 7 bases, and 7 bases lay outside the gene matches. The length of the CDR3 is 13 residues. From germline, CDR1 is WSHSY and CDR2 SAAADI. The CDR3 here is CASKPDRVAEAFF. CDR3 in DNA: TGCGCCAGCAAACCGGACAGGGTAGCTGAAGCTTTCTTT.